This T cell receptor beta chain was documented in a study of T cell responses to AZD1222 COVID-19 vaccine. The study's findings and limits: White British people made up most donors, females outnumbered males, and clonal diversity was possibly underestimated. Among AZD1222 vaccinees, only five or six were seropositive at baseline.

With regard to this clone: Its antigen is unidentified.

Using immunoSEQ multiplex PCR, the repertoire was profiled, and TCRdb retains in-frame clones only, with some absent. This table has around 140,000 clones, around 90% appearing once. The CDR3 runs to 14 residues. Looked up from germline, CDR1 is MDHEN and CDR2 is SYDVKM. V lost 3 bases and J 0 bases, leaving 6 bases between the germline ends. V gene TRBV28 combines with J gene TRBJ1-3; D unresolved. The source material was peripheral blood, sampled on day 0 of AZD1222 vaccination. The receptor's source is an adult in good health. CDR3 sequence reads: CASSLWTSGNTIYF. The CDR3 DNA sequence: TGTGCCAGCAGTTTGTGGACCTCTGGAAACACCATATATTTT.